The T cell receptor (beta chain) under discussion was sequenced for a study of T cell repertoires in cytomegalovirus infection. Study-level background: Both CMV infection and a matching HLA type were indicated by public TCR beta signatures.

For this clonotype: What it binds is unknown.

The ends lost 0 bases at V and 6 bases at J; junction bases unmatched: 17. Germline loops: CDR1 SGDLS, CDR2 YYNGEE. The CDR3 sequence is 19 residues long. MiXCR, applied by TCRdb to the reads, yields one record per CDR3 protein. The table has approximately 1,000,000 distinct CDR3 sequences, 30% to 40% seen once; the top ten hold 11% to 15%. Findings of the study overall: Cumulative frequency of public TCR beta families picked out carriers of CMV plus the relevant HLA. CMV-specific TCR beta clonotypes restricted by HLA-C dominated the ex vivo response.

This receptor was taken from a human donor in good health (CMV status not recorded). Some clones in this sample may be carry-over from other donors' samples. The chain couples TRBV9 to TRBJ2-1, with 8 bases identical to TRBD2. The sequences come from cultured CD8+ T cells from PBMCs, collected from culture after CMV antigen stimulation. CDR3 in amino acids: CASSVDPPGVAGTLNEQFF. In nucleotides, the CDR3 is TGTGCCAGCAGCGTAGACCCCCCAGGGGTAGCGGGGACCCTCAATGAGCAGTTCTTC.